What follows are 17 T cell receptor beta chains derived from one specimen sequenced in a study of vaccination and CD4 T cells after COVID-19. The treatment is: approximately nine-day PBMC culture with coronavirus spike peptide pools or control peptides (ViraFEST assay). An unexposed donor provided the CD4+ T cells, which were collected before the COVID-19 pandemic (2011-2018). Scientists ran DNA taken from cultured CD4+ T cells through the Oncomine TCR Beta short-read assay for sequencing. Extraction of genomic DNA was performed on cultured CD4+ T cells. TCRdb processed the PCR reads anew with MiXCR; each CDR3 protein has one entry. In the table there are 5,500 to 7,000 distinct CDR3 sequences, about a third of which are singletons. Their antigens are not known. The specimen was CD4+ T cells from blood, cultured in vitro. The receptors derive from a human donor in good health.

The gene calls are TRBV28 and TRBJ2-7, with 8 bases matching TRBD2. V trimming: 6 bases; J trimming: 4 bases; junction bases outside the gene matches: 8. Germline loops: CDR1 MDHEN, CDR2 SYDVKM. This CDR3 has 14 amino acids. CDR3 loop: CASRYIGLAYEQYF. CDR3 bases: TGTGCCAGCAGATACATCGGACTAGCTTACGAGCAGTACTTC.

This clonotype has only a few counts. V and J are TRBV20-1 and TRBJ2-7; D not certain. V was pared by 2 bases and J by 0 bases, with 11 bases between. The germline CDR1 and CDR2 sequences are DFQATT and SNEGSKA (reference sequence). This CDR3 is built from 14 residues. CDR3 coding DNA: TGCAGTGCTAGACCAATCCGGAGCTCCTACGAGCAGTACTTC. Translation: CSARPIRSSYEQYF.

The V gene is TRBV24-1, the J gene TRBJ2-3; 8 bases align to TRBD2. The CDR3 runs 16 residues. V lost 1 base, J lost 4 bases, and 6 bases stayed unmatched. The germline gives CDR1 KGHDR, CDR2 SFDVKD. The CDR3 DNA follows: TGTGCCACCAGTGATTTTAGCGGGGCGGGCGCAGATACGCAGTATTTT. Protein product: CATSDFSGAGADTQYF.

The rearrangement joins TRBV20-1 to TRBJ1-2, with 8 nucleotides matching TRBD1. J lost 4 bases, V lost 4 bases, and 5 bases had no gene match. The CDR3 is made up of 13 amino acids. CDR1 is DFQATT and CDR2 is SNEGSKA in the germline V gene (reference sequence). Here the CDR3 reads CSAIRTGSYGYTF. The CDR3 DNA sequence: TGCAGTGCTATTAGGACAGGGAGCTATGGCTACACCTTC.

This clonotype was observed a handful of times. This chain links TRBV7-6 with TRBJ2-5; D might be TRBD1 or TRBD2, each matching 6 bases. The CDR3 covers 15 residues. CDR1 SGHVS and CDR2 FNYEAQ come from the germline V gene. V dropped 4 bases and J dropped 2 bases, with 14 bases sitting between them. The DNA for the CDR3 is TGTGCCAGCAGCTCCCTGGGAGGACAGCAAGAGACCCAGTACTTC. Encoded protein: CASSSLGGQQETQYF.

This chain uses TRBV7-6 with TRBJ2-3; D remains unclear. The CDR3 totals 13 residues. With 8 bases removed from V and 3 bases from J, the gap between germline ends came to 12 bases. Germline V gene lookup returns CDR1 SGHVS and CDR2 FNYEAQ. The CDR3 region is CASHFRFTDTQYF. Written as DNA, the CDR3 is TGTGCCAGCCATTTCAGGTTTACAGATACGCAGTATTTT.

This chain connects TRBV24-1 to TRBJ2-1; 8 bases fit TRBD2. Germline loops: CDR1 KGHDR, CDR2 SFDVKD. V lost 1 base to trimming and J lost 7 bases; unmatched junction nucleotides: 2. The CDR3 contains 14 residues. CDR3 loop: CATSDFLAGNEQFF. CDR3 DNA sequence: TGTGCCACCAGTGATTTTCTAGCGGGTAATGAGCAGTTCTTC.

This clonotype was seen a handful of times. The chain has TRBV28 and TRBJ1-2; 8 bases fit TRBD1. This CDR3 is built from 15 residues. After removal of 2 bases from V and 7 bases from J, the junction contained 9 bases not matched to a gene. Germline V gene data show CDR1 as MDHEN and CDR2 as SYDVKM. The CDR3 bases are TGTGCCAGCAGTTTACGACAGGGGCCCTTCGGTGGCTACACCTTC. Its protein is CASSLRQGPFGGYTF.

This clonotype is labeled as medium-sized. Here the CDR3 reads CASSPVPVGLGNQPQHF. CDR3 bases: TGTGCCAGCAGCCCCGTCCCCGTAGGGCTTGGCAATCAGCCCCAGCATTTT. The V call is TRBV6-4, the J call TRBJ1-5; no definite D call. The CDR3 runs to 17 residues. The V gene's germline CDR1 is MRHNA and CDR2 SNTAGT. The V end was cut by 6 bases, the J end by 2 bases, with 20 bases between.

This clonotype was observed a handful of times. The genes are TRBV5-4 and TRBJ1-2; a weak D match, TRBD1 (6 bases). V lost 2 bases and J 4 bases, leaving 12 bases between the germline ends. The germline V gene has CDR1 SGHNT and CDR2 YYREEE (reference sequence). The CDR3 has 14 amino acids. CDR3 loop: CASSFGGSGYGYTF. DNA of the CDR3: TGTGCCAGCAGCTTCGGGGGCTCGGGCTATGGCTACACCTTC.

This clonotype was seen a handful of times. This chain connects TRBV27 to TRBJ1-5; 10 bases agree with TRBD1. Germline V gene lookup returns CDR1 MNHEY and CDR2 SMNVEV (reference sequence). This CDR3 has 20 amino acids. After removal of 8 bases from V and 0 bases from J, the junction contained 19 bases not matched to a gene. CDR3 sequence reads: CASHRDRGVEGGYSNQPQHF. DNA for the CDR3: TGTGCCAGCCATAGGGACAGGGGCGTCGAGGGTGGCTATAGCAATCAGCCCCAGCATTTT.

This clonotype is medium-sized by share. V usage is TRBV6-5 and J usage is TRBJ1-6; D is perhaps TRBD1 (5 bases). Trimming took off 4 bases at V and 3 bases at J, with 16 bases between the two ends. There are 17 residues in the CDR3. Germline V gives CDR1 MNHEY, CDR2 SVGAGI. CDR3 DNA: TGTGCCAGCAGTTTGACGACAGCCGGAGGCTATAATTCACCCCTCCACTTT. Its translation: CASSLTTAGGYNSPLHF.

This CDR3 is CARGPTRADTQYF. In DNA, the CDR3 is TGTGCCCGAGGCCCCACCAGAGCAGATACGCAGTATTTT. The chain links TRBV7-6 to TRBJ2-3; D gene unclear. Germline CDR1 and CDR2: SGHVS and FNYEAQ. Trimming took off 11 bases at V and 4 bases at J, with 16 bases between the two ends. The CDR3 is made up of 13 amino acids.

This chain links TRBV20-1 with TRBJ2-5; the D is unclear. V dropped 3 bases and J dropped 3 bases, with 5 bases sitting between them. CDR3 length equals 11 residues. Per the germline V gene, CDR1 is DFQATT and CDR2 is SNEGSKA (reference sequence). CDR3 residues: CSARKEETQYF. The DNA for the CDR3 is TGCAGTGCTAGGAAGGAAGAGACCCAGTACTTC.

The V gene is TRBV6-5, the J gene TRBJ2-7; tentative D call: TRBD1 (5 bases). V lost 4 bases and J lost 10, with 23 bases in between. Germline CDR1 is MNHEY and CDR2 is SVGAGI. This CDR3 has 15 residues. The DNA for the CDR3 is TGTGCCAGCAGTTCGGACACGGTACTGCTACGTGAACAGTACTTC. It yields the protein CASSSDTVLLREQYF.

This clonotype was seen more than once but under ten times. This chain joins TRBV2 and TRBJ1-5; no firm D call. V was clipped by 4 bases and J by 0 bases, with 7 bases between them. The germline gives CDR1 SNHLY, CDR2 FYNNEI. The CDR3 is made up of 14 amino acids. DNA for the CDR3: TGTGCCAGCAGTGGGGATATTAGCAATCAGCCCCAGCATTTT. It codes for CASSGDISNQPQHF.

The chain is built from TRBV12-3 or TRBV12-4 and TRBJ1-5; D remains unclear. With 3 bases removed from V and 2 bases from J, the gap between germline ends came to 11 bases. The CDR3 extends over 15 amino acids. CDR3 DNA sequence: TGTGCCAGCAGTTTGGGCCAAAGGGGCAATCAGCCCCAGCATTTT. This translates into CASSLGQRGNQPQHF.